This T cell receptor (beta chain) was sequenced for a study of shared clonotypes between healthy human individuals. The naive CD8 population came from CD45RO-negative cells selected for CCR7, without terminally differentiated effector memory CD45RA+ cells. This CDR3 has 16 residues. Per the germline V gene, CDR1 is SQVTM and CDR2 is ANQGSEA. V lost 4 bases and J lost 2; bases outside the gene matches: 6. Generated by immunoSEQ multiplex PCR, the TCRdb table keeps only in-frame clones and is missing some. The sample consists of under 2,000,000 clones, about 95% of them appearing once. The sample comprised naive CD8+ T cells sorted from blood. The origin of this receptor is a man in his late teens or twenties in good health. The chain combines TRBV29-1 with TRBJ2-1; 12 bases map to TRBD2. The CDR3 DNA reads TGCAGCGTTGTTCTAGCGGGAGGGGCCCCCTACAATGAGCAGTTCTTC. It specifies CSVVLAGGAPYNEQFF.